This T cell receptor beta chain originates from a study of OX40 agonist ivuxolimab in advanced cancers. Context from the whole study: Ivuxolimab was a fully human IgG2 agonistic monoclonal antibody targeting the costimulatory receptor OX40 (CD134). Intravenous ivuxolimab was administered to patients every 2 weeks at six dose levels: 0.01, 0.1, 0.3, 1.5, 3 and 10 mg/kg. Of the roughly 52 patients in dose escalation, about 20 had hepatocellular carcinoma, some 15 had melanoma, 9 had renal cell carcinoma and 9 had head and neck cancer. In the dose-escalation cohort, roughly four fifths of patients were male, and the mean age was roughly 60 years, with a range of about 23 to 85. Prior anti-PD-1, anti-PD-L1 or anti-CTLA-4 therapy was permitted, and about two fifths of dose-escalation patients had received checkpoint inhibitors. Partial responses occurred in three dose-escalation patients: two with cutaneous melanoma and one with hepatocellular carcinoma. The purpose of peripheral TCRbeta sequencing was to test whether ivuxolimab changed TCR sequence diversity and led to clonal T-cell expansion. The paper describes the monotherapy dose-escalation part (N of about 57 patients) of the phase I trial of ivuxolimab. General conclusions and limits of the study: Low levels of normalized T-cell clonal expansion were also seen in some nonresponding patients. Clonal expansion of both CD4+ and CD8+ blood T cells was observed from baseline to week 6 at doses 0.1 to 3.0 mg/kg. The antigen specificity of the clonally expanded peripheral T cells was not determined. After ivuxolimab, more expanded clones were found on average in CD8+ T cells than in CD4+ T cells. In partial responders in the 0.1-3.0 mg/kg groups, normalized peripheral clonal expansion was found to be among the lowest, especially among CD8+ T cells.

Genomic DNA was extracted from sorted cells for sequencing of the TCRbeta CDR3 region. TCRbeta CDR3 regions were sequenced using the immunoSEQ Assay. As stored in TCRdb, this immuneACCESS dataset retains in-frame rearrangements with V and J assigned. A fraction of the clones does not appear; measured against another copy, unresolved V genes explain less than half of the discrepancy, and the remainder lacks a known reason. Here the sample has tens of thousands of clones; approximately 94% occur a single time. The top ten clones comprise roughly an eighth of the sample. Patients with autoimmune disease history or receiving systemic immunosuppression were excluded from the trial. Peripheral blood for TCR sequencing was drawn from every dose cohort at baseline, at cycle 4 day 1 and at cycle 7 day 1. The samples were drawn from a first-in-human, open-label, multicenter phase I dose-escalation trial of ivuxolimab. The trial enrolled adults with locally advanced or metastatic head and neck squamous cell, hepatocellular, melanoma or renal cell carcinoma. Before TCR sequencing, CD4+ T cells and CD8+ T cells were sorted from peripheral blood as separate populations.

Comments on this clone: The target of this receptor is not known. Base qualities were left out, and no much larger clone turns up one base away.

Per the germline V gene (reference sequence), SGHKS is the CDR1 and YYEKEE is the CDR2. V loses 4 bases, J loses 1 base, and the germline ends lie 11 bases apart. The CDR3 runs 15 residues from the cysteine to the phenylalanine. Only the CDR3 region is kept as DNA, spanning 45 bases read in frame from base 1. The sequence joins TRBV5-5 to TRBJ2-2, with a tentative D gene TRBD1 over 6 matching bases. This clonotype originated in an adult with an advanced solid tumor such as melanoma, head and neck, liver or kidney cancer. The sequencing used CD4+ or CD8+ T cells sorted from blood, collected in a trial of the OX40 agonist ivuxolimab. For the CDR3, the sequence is CASSPRQENTGELFF. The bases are TGTGCCAGCAGCCCAAGACAGGAGAACACCGGGGAGCTGTTTTTT.